The subject of this entry is one T cell receptor beta chain. The CDR3 is 15 amino acids. Germline loops: CDR1 SEHNR, CDR2 FQNEAQ (reference sequence). The V and J ends lost 5 bases and 1 base, in that order; junction bases with no gene match: 7. TCR beta chains were sequenced at survey level with immunoSEQ. The method was immunoSEQ multiplex PCR; TCRdb's version includes in-frame clones alone and lacks a portion of them. This table holds around 50,000 clones, just over 90% found once. The chain uses TRBV7-9 and TRBJ1-1; 7 bases line up with TRBD1. The TCR comes from a man aged 35-49 years with rheumatoid arthritis. What was sequenced was PBMCs. The CDR3 DNA sequence: TGTGCCAGCAGCATCTGGACAGGAGAGAACACTGAAGCTTTCTTT. Protein product: CASSIWTGENTEAFF.